This TCR beta chain was sequenced for a study of blood T cell repertoires in COVID-19. Study background: Donors in the United States, Italy and Spain gave samples during acute or convalescent COVID-19.

In the source study's methods: Cell counts per sample came from amplifying reference gene primers. Generated by immunoSEQ multiplex PCR, the TCRdb table keeps only in-frame clones and is missing some. That table is the source of V, J and clone size, and D and trimming were worked out from the DNA. This sample has 200,000 to 250,000 clones, with 70% to 90% found just once. The CDR3 totals 14 residues. V shed 5 bases and J 4 bases; nucleotides not matched to a gene: 2. Germline CDR1 MNHEY, CDR2 SVGAGI. The table lists this clone with a count of one. Sequencing was carried out using peripheral blood. The V call is TRBV6-5, the J call TRBJ1-6, with 7 bases matching TRBD1. The receptor was derived from a woman aged 25 to 39 who had recovered from COVID-19. The CDR3 nucleotides are TGTGCCAGCAGTCCGACAGGGTATAATTCACCCCTCCACTTT. It translates to CASSPTGYNSPLHF.